The entry that follows covers one TCR beta chain sequence. The data were obtained in a study of blood T cell repertoires in COVID-19. Overall study context: Both acute and convalescent COVID-19 samples were obtained from the United States, Italy and Spain.

Study processing details: Nucleated cell counts were estimated from reference gene primer amplification. Assay used: immunoSEQ multiplex PCR; TCRdb lists only in-frame clones, some missing. That table supplies the V and J calls and clone size; D and trimming were determined from the DNA. The table includes around 700,000 clones, around 90% detected once. The CDR3 runs to 16 residues. V was pared by 1 base and J by 5 bases, with 17 bases between. Germline V gene lookup returns CDR1 SGHNT and CDR2 YENEEA. What was sequenced was peripheral blood. This TCR was recovered from a young woman with acute or convalescent COVID-19. The gene calls are TRBV11-3 and TRBJ1-1; D is perhaps TRBD1 (6 bases). CDR3 DNA sequence: TGTGCCAGCAGCTTAGGCTTTAACAGGGAAGGGACTGAAGCTTTCTTT. Its translation: CASSLGFNREGTEAFF. Full variable domain (remainder filled in from reference TRBV11-3 and TRBJ1-1): EAGVVQSPRYKIIEKKQPVAFWCNPISGHNTLYWYLQNLGQGPELLIRYENEEAVDDSQLPKDRFSAERLKGVDSTLKIQPAELGDSAVYLCASSLGFNREGTEAFFGQGTRLTVV.